This T cell receptor beta chain was sequenced for a study of T cell responses to AZD1222 COVID-19 vaccine. This table comes from immunoSEQ multiplex PCR, and its TCRdb copy is limited to in-frame clones, with some not included. The profile shows 120,000 to 150,000 clones, 88% of them singletons. The CDR3 has 16 amino acids. The V end lost 3 bases, the J end lost 1 base, and 12 bases lay between the germline ends. Germline V gives CDR1 ENHRY, CDR2 SYGVKD. The sample in question was peripheral blood, obtained 28 days after the second dose of the MenACWY control vaccine. The clonotype was recovered from an adult who received the MenACWY meningococcal vaccine as a control. The chain combines TRBV10-3 with TRBJ1-4, with D possibly being TRBD1 (6 bases). CDR3 sequence reads: CAISDRGVETNEKLFF. CDR3 sequence (DNA): TGTGCCATCAGTGACAGGGGCGTTGAAACTAATGAAAAACTGTTTTTT.